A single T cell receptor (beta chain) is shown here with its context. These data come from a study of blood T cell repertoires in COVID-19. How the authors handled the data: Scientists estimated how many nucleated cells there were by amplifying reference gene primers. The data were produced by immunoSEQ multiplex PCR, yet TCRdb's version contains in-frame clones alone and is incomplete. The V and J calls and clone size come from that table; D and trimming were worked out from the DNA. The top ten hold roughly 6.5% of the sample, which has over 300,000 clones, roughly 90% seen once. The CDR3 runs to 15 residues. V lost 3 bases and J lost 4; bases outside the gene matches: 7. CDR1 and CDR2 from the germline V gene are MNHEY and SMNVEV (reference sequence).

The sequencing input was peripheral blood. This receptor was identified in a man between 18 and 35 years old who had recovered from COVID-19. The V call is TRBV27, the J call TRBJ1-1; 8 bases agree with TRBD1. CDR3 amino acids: CASSFHGQGGTEAFF. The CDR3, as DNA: TGTGCCAGCAGTTTTCACGGACAGGGCGGCACTGAAGCTTTCTTT.